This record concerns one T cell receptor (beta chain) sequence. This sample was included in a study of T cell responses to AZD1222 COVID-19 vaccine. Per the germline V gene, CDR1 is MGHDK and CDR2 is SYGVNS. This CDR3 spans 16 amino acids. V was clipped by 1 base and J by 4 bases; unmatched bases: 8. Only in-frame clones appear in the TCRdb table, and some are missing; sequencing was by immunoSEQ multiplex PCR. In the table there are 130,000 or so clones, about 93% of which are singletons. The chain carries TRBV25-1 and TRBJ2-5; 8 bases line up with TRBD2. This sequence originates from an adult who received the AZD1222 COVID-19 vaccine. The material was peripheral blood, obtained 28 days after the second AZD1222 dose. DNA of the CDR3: TGTGCCAGCAGTGAATGGGGGGCGGGAGGCTTAGAGACCCAGTACTTC. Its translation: CASSEWGAGGLETQYF.